The present T cell receptor (beta chain) was sequenced within a study of T cell responses to AZD1222 COVID-19 vaccine. Study results and caveats: Vaccine-associated CD4 TCRs spanned spike, dominant at 160-218 and 743-854. After two AZD1222 doses, spike-specific TCR breadth and depth rose versus day 0. The repertoires were collected only after the peak T cell response.

As concerns this clone: What it binds is not known.

The protocol was immunoSEQ multiplex PCR, while the TCRdb copy is restricted to in-frame clones and leaves out a portion. The data show approximately 15,000 clones, about nine tenths seen once. The sequence was collected from an adult who received the AZD1222 COVID-19 vaccine. The specimen was peripheral blood, collected 28 days after the second AZD1222 dose.

The CDR3 region is CASSLVGSGNTIYF. For the CDR3, the DNA is TGTGCCAGCAGTCTGGTCGGATCTGGAAACACCATATATTTT. This rearrangement joins TRBV14 to TRBJ1-3; D is uncertain. Trimming took off 6 bases at V and 1 base at J, with 10 bases between the two ends. The CDR3 contains 14 residues. The germline V gene has CDR1 SGHDN and CDR2 FVKESK.